These 15 T cell receptor beta chains came from one sample sequenced in a study of blood T cell repertoires in COVID-19. Clones were read by immunoSEQ multiplex PCR, and TCRdb kept only the in-frame ones, dropping some. The data contain 250,000 or so clones, approximately 80% of them singletons. The material sequenced was peripheral blood. These receptors came from a woman aged 55-69 years with active or convalescent COVID-19.

The chain recombines TRBV9 with TRBJ2-3, with 11 bases identical to TRBD2. Trimming cost V 2 bases and J 3 bases; bases outside gene matches: 5. This CDR3 has 16 residues. CDR1 is SGDLS and CDR2 is YYNGEE in the germline V gene. CDR3 sequence (DNA): TGTGCCAGCAGCGTCCTTCTAGCGGGGGGAACAGATACGCAGTATTTT. This gives the protein CASSVLLAGGTDTQYF.

The gene calls are TRBV7-9 and TRBJ2-3; D unclear. Germline CDR1 reads SEHNR; CDR2 reads FQNEAQ (reference sequence). The CDR3 runs 14 residues. Trimming cost V 5 bases and J 3 bases, with 12 bases left between them. CDR3 region: CASSPRVTTDTQYF. The CDR3 coding sequence is TGTGCCAGCAGCCCCCGGGTTACGACAGATACGCAGTATTTT.

This CDR3 is CASSLEPGINTIYF. CDR3 nucleotides: TGTGCCAGCAGCTTAGAGCCCGGGATAAACACCATATATTTT. The gene calls are TRBV7-6 and TRBJ1-3; D unresolved. CDR3 length: 14 residues. V dropped 1 base and J dropped 6 bases, with 10 bases sitting between them. From germline, CDR1 is SGHVS and CDR2 FNYEAQ.

The chain links TRBV28 to TRBJ2-3; D unresolved. CDR1 is MDHEN, CDR2 SYDVKM, per germline. With 2 bases removed from V and 0 bases from J, the gap between germline ends came to 9 bases. The CDR3 covers 15 residues. This chain's CDR3 is CASSLPVGSTDTQYF. CDR3 in DNA: TGTGCCAGCAGTTTACCCGTCGGTAGCACAGATACGCAGTATTTT.

This clone has just a few counts. This rearrangement joins TRBV21-1 to TRBJ2-7; the tabulated D call, TRBD2, remains unverified against the DNA. TRBV21-1 is annotated as a pseudogene. There are 12 residues in the CDR3. Here the CDR3 DNA reads TGTGCCAGCAGCAAACGGTGGTACGAGCAGTACGTC. It translates to CASSKRWYEQYV.

The V call is TRBV2, the J call TRBJ2-3; D might be TRBD2 (5 bases). The V and J ends lost 5 bases and 4 bases respectively, with 7 bases between them. The CDR3 is 12 residues long. Germline-derived CDR1 and CDR2 are SNHLY and FYNNEI. CDR3 sequence: CASSLAPDTQYF. As DNA, the CDR3 is TGTGCCAGCAGTCTAGCACCAGATACGCAGTATTTT.

This chain joins TRBV5-4 and TRBJ2-1; D is unclear. Germline loops: CDR1 SGHNT, CDR2 YYREEE (reference sequence). Trimming took off 3 bases at V and 4 bases at J, with 8 bases between the two ends. This CDR3 is built from 13 residues. For the CDR3, the DNA is TGTGCCAGCAGCTCGCCAGGTTACAATGAGCAGTTCTTC. It specifies CASSSPGYNEQFF. Full variable domain (rest looked up from reference TRBV5-4 and TRBJ2-1): ETGVTQSPTHLIKTRGQQVTLRCSSQSGHNTVSWYQQALGQGPQFIFQYYREEENGRGNFPPRFSGLQFPNYSSELNVNALELDDSALYLCASSSPGYNEQFFGPGTRLTVL.

The genes are TRBV6-5 and TRBJ2-7, with 8 bases matching TRBD2. Germline V gene sequence: CDR1 MNHEY, CDR2 SVGAGI. V was pared by 4 bases and J by 6 bases, with 8 bases of the junction left unmatched. The CDR3 totals 14 residues. The CDR3 coding sequence is TGTGCCAGCAGTTTCGAGACTAGCGAATCCGAGCAGTACGTC. It yields the protein CASSFETSESEQYV.

The V and J genes are TRBV7-2 and TRBJ2-5, with 12 bases fitting TRBD2. V gave up 1 base and J gave up 5 bases; unmatched junction bases: 8. Germline-derived CDR1 and CDR2 are SGHTA and FQGNSA. The CDR3 spans 17 residues. The CDR3 region is CASSLDDTSGGWETQYF. CDR3 nucleotide sequence: TGTGCCAGCAGCTTAGATGATACTAGCGGGGGGTGGGAGACCCAGTACTTC. Full variable domain (missing parts from reference TRBV7-2 and TRBJ2-5): GAGVSQSPSNKVTEKGKDVELRCDPISGHTALYWYRQSLGQGLEFLIYFQGNSAPDKSGLPSDRFSAERTGGSVSTLTIQRTQQEDSAVYLCASSLDDTSGGWETQYFGPGTRLLVL.

The rearrangement links TRBV29-1 to TRBJ1-2; D unclear. Between the trimmed V and J ends, which lost 2 bases and 8 bases, there was a span of 15 bases. CDR1 and CDR2 (germline): SQVTM, ANQGSEA. This CDR3 has 13 amino acids. CDR3: CSVENSSVRGYTF. The CDR3 bases are TGCAGCGTTGAAAACTCTTCGGTCCGGGGCTACACCTTC.

V is TRBV11-2 and J is TRBJ2-3, with 9 bases that match TRBD2. Germline V gives CDR1 SGHAT, CDR2 FQNNGV. J lost 2 bases, V lost 0 bases, and 6 bases had no gene match. The CDR3 contains 17 residues. CDR3 region: CASSLEGGGASTDTQYF. The CDR3 DNA sequence: TGTGCCAGCAGCTTAGAGGGCGGGGGGGCCTCCACAGATACGCAGTATTTT.

The chain combines TRBV3-1 (or the pseudogene TRBV3-2) with TRBJ2-5; possible D gene TRBD2, 6 bases. The V gene lost 4 bases and the J gene lost 4 bases, with 22 bases spanning the gap. The CDR3 loop spans 17 amino acids. Germline assignment: CDR1 LGHDT and CDR2 YNNKEL (reference sequence). The CDR3 region has the DNA TGTGCCAGCAGCCGAAGAGCAGGTCCGGGAGCTGGAGAGACCCAGTACTTC. Amino acid sequence: CASSRRAGPGAGETQYF.

This chain links TRBV5-1 with TRBJ2-2, with 7 bases matching TRBD1. V was pared by 7 bases and J by 0 bases, with 6 bases of the junction left unmatched. The V gene's germline CDR1 is SGHRS and CDR2 YFSETQ. The length of the CDR3 is 15 residues. In DNA, the CDR3 is TGCGCCAGCTTCGAGGGACAGACGAACACCGGGGAGCTGTTTTTT. Translated: CASFEGQTNTGELFF.

The chain links TRBV6-5 to TRBJ1-1, with unresolved D. The V end lost 6 bases, the J end lost 0 bases, and 8 bases lay between the germline ends. The germline gives CDR1 MNHEY, CDR2 SVGAGI. This CDR3 contains 13 residues. CDR3 nucleotides: TGTGCCAGCAGCATTCAGGTGAACACTGAAGCTTTCTTT. Protein sequence: CASSIQVNTEAFF.

J is TRBJ1-1 and V is TRBV5-1, with D perhaps TRBD1 (5 bases). Trimming removed 1 base at V and 1 base at J, with 11 bases between. This CDR3 comprises 15 residues. Germline lookup yields CDR1 SGHRS and CDR2 YFSETQ. CDR3 in DNA: TGCGCCAGCAGCTTGCATCCAGGGCAGAACACTGAAGCTTTCTTT. Translated, it gives CASSLHPGQNTEAFF.